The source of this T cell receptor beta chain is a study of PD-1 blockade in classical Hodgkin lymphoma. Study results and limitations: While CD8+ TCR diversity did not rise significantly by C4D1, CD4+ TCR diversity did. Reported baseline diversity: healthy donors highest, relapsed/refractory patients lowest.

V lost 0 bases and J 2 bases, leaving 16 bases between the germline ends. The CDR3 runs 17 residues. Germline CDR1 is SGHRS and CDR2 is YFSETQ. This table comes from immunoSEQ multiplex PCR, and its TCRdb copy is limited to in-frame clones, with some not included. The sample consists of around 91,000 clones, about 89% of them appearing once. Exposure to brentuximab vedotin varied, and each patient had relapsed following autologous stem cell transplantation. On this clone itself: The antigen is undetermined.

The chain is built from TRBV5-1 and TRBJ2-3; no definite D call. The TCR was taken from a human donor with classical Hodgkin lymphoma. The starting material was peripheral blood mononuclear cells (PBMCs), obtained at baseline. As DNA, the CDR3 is TGCGCCAGCAGCTTGGAACCCCCCGTGGGAATCACAGATACGCAGTATTTT. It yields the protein CASSLEPPVGITDTQYF.